The 24 T cell receptor beta chains below come from one sample, sequenced in a study of breast tumors, draining lymph nodes, adjacent tissues. Breast cancer patients provided tissue from their axillary draining lymph nodes. MiXCR, applied by TCRdb to the multiplex PCR reads, yields one record per CDR3 protein. This sample has around 230,000 distinct CDR3 sequences, with roughly 32% found just once. Input material: axillary lymph node tissue. These receptors all stem from a female donor with breast cancer. Some clones in this sample may be carry-over from other donors' samples.

The rearrangement links TRBV20-1 to TRBJ2-2; 12 nucleotides match TRBD2. With V trimmed by 6 bases and J by 6 bases, 8 bases remained unmatched. CDR1 DFQATT and CDR2 SNEGSKA come from the germline V gene (reference sequence). This CDR3 is 15 amino acids long. CDR3 coding DNA: TGCAGTGCCCGACTAGCGGGAGTTTCTTCCGGGGAGCTGTTTTTT. This sequence encodes CSARLAGVSSGELFF.

Worth noting for this clonotype: A much more abundant neighbour one base away suggests this may be a read error. The CDR3 DNA sequence: TGTGCCAGCAGCGTAGGCGGGGCTTACAATGAGCAGTCCTTC. Residues: CASSVGGAYNEQSF. The rearrangement links TRBV9 to TRBJ2-1; perhaps TRBD2 as D (6 bases). Germline V lookup: CDR1 SGDLS, CDR2 YYNGEE. The CDR3 covers 14 residues.

This clonotype was found many times. This CDR3 reads CASTGGGGAVLYGYTF. CDR3 DNA: TGTGCCAGTACCGGGGGGGGGGGCGCGGTCCTCTATGGCTACACCTTC. The chain is built from TRBV19 and TRBJ1-2; D is possibly TRBD1 (6 bases). V dropped 7 bases and J dropped 4 bases, with 22 bases sitting between them. The germline V gene has CDR1 LNHDA and CDR2 SQIVND (reference sequence). This CDR3 is 16 amino acids long.

CDR3 loop: CASSGGQGTDTQYF. For the CDR3, the DNA is TGTGCCAGCAGTGGAGGACAGGGGACAGATACGCAGTATTTT. The chain combines TRBV2 with TRBJ2-3; TRBD1 matches at 9 bases. The CDR3 extends over 14 amino acids. CDR1 SNHLY and CDR2 FYNNEI come from the germline V gene. Trimming cost V 4 bases and J 3 bases; bases outside gene matches: 2.

This clonotype was counted ten times or more. The chain employs TRBV7-9 and TRBJ2-1, with 7 bases fitting TRBD2. The germline V gene has CDR1 SEHNR and CDR2 FQNEAQ (reference sequence). The CDR3 length is 15 residues. Trimming removed 3 bases from V and 3 bases from J; junction bases left unmatched: 5. The DNA of the CDR3 is TGTGCCAGCAGCTTCGTGGGAGGGATCTACAATGAGCAGTTCTTC. This gives the protein CASSFVGGIYNEQFF.

This clonotype occurred many times. The chain combines TRBV7-2 with TRBJ1-6; D is unresolved. The CDR3 contains 16 residues. V shed 1 base and J shed 0 bases, with 7 bases lying between them. Germline assignment: CDR1 SGHTA and CDR2 FQGNSA. The CDR3 sequence: CASSLDPSSYNSPLHF. The CDR3 bases are TGTGCCAGCAGCTTAGATCCGAGCTCCTATAATTCACCCCTCCACTTT.

This chain connects TRBV5-6 to TRBJ1-6; perhaps TRBD1 as D (5 bases). CDR3 length: 15 residues. V shed 4 bases and J shed 9 bases, with 17 bases lying between them. CDR1 and CDR2 from the germline V gene are SGHDT and YYEEEE. CDR3 nucleotides: TGTGCCAGCAGCGGTGCAGGGTCGGAGATTTCACCCCTCCACTTT. Encoded protein: CASSGAGSEISPLHF.

This clonotype came up many times. The chain is built from TRBV7-9 and TRBJ2-3; 12 bases are shared with TRBD2. Per the germline V gene, CDR1 is SEHNR and CDR2 is FQNEAQ (reference sequence). Trimming took 6 bases from V and 2 from J; bases not matched to a gene: 3. CDR3 size: 15 residues. The CDR3 DNA is TGTGCCAGCAGGCGGACTAGCGGGAACACAGATACGCAGTATTTT. It specifies CASRRTSGNTDTQYF.

This clonotype was found many times. This chain uses TRBV6-2 or TRBV6-3 with TRBJ1-5; D unresolved. Per germline, CDR1 MNHEY and CDR2 SVGEGT. The CDR3 is 12 residues long. Trimming stripped 7 bases from V and 6 bases from J, with 10 bases between. For the CDR3, the DNA is TGTGCCAGCACCGACGAAGGTCAGCCCCAGCATTTT. This sequence encodes CASTDEGQPQHF.

This clonotype was seen a handful of times. A much larger clone lies one base from this, so it may be a read error. The rearrangement uses TRBV5-1 and TRBJ2-7; no definite D call. Per germline, CDR1 SGHRS and CDR2 YFSETQ. This CDR3 is built from 13 residues. CDR3 loop: CASSLTTTYDQYF. The CDR3 region has the DNA TGCGCCAGCAGCCTAACTACCACCTACGACCAGTACTTC.

The sample holds many counts of this clonotype. This chain links TRBV11-3 with TRBJ2-7, with 9 nucleotides matching TRBD1. Germline V lookup: CDR1 SGHNT, CDR2 YENEEA. The CDR3 runs 15 residues. V lost 8 bases, J lost 0 bases, and 8 bases stayed unmatched. Here the CDR3 reads CASQITGGASYEQYF. As DNA, the CDR3 is TGTGCCAGCCAGATTACAGGGGGCGCCTCCTACGAGCAGTACTTC.

The genes are TRBV2 and TRBJ2-3, with 10 bases identical to TRBD2. The germline V gene encodes CDR1 SNHLY and CDR2 FYNNEI. The CDR3 sequence is 15 residues long. J lost 11 bases, V lost 2 bases, and 10 bases had no gene match. The CDR3 sequence: CASSELAGAYNEQYF. The CDR3 DNA sequence: TGTGCCAGCAGTGAACTAGCGGGAGCTTACAATGAGCAGTATTTT.

This clonotype has just a few counts. The V gene is TRBV28, the J gene TRBJ2-1, with 9 bases that match TRBD1. The CDR3 consists of 15 residues. The J segment lost 7 bases and the V segment lost 6 bases, leaving 10 bases of the junction unmatched. Per the germline V gene, CDR1 is MDHEN and CDR2 is SYDVKM. CDR3 sequence reads: CASSNSGQGKNEQFF. Written as DNA, the CDR3 is TGTGCCAGCAGCAACTCGGGACAGGGCAAGAATGAGCAGTTCTTC.

On this clonotype: This may be a read error: a much more frequent sequence differs by one nucleotide. V gene TRBV27 combines with J gene TRBJ2-7; possible D gene TRBD1, 6 bases. Between the trimmed V and J ends, which lost 8 bases and 1 base, there was a span of 18 bases. CDR1 is MNHEY, CDR2 SMNVEV, per germline (reference sequence). CDR3 length: 15 amino acids. The CDR3, as DNA: TGTGCCAGCGGTACAAACAGGGACCGATCCTACGAGCAGTACTTC. Its translation: CASGTNRDRSYEQYF.

This clonotype was counted ten times or more. One end of the junction fails to match germline, which may point to a read error. The chain has TRBV6-2 or TRBV6-3 and TRBJ2-7; the match to TRBD2 covers 8 bases. Germline values: CDR1 MNHEY, CDR2 SVGEGT. The CDR3 runs to 16 residues. The CDR3: CASSHSRLAGAHEQYF. For the CDR3, the DNA is TGTGCCAGCAGTCACTCGCGGCTAGCGGGTGCACACGAGCAGTACTTC.

CDR3 nucleotide sequence: TGCAGCAGTTCCCGACTAGTCGGAGAGACCCAGTACTTC. Translated, it gives CSSSRLVGETQYF. The J gene is TRBJ2-5, the V gene TRBV29-1; D possibly corresponds to TRBD2 (6 bases). From germline, CDR1 is SQVTM and CDR2 ANQGSEA. CDR3 size: 13 residues. Between the trimmed V and J ends, which lost 8 bases and 4 bases, there was a span of 17 bases.

This clonotype was detected many times. V usage is TRBV5-6 and J usage is TRBJ1-6; 7 nucleotides line up with TRBD1. The CDR3 extends over 14 amino acids. After removal of 5 bases from V and 7 bases from J, the junction contained 6 bases not matched to a gene. The germline V gene has CDR1 SGHDT and CDR2 YYEEEE. The CDR3 DNA sequence: TGTGCCAGCAGTCAGACAGGGCCGAATTCACCCCTCCACTTT. As protein: CASSQTGPNSPLHF.

A remark on this clonotype: A junction boundary mismatches the germline segment, possibly from a read error. The gene calls are TRBV7-9 and TRBJ2-5; D not certain. The CDR3 spans 14 residues. The germline gives CDR1 SEHNR, CDR2 FQNEAQ (reference sequence). The CDR3 loop is CASSLGSNQEAQHF. The CDR3 region has the DNA TGTGCCAGCAGCTTAGGGTCGAACCAAGAGGCCCAGCACTTC.

The table lists this clonotype with many counts. J is TRBJ1-6 and V is TRBV9, with D perhaps matching TRBD1 (5 bases). Trimming removed 0 bases at V and 11 bases at J, with 9 bases between. Germline-derived CDR1 and CDR2 are SGDLS and YYNGEE. The CDR3 sequence is 13 residues long. The CDR3 nucleotides are TGTGCCAGCAGCGTAGGGGGGAGGCCACCCCTCCACTTT. It yields the protein CASSVGGRPPLHF.

In regard to this clonotype: The CDR3 carries no conserved terminal phenylalanine or tryptophan, so it likely arises from a read error. This rearrangement joins TRBV20-1 to TRBJ2-3; tentatively, D is TRBD2 (5 bases). This CDR3 is built from 11 residues. The V gene's germline CDR1 is DFQATT and CDR2 SNEGSKA (reference sequence). The ends were cut back, 6 bases at V and 9 bases at J, with 13 bases in the middle. The CDR3 DNA sequence: TGCAGTGCCCGGACTTTGGGGACGCAGTATTCT. Protein product: CSARTLGTQYS.

Of note for this clonotype: Being one base from a much bigger clone, this may be a read error. The chain recombines TRBV20-1 with TRBJ2-1; 11 bases line up with TRBD2. Germline loops: CDR1 DFQATT, CDR2 SNEGSKA (reference sequence). The length of the CDR3 is 14 residues. The CDR3 coding sequence is TGCAGTGCTATGACTAGCGGGACATACACTGAGCAGTTCTTC. Translation gives CSAMTSGTYTEQFF.

This clonotype showed up many times. This sequence joins TRBV7-9 and TRBJ2-5; 9 positions agree with TRBD1. CDR1 is SEHNR and CDR2 is FQNEAQ in the germline V gene (reference sequence). CDR3 size: 14 residues. J was trimmed by 5 bases and V by 3 bases; bases with no gene match: 4. The CDR3 bases are TGTGCCAGCAGCTTTGGACAGGGGTGGGAGACCCAGTACTTC. Its protein product is CASSFGQGWETQYF.

Regarding this clonotype: Mismatch with germline at one junction end may stem from a read error. The chain is built from TRBV12-3 or TRBV12-4 and TRBJ2-7; possible D gene TRBD2, 6 bases. This CDR3 spans 15 amino acids. The CDR3 here is CASSNSGTPLYKQYF. The CDR3 nucleotides are TGTGCCAGCAGTAACTCCGGGACTCCACTCTACAAGCAGTACTTC.

Ten or more counts support this clonotype. The junction departs from germline at one end; a sequencing error may be responsible. V gene TRBV5-6 combines with J gene TRBJ2-7; no clear D gene. This CDR3 is 12 amino acids long. Germline V lookup: CDR1 SGHDT, CDR2 YYEEEE. The CDR3 nucleotides are TGTGCCAGCAGCTTGGCATTAGGGCCGCTCCACTTC. This codes for CASSLALGPLHF.